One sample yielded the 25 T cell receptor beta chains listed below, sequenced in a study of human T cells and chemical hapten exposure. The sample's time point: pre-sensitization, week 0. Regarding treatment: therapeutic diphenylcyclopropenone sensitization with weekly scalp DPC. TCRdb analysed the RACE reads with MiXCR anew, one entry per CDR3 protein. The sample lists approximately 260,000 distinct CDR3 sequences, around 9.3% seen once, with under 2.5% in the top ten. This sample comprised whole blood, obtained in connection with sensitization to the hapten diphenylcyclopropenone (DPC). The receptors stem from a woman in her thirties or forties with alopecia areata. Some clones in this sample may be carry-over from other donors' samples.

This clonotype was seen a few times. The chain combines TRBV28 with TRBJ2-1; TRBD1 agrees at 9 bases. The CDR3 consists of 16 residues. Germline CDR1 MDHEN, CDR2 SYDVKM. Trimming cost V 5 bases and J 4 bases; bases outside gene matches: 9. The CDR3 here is CASSTEDRGQYNEQFF. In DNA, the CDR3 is TGTGCCAGCAGTACGGAGGACAGGGGACAGTACAATGAGCAGTTCTTC.

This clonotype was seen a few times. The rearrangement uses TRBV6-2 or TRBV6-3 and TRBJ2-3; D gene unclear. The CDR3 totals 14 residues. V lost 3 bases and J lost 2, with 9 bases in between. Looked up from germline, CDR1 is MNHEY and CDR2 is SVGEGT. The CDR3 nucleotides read TGTGCCAGCAGTTATGATTCTGTCACAGATACGCAGTATTTT. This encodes CASSYDSVTDTQYF.

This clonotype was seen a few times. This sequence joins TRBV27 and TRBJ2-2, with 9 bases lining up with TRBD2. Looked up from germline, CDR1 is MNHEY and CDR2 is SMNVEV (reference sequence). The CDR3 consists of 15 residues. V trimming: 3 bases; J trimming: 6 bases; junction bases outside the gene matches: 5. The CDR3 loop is CASSFGSGSAGELFF. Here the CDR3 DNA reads TGTGCCAGCAGTTTTGGTAGCGGGAGCGCCGGGGAGCTGTTTTTT.

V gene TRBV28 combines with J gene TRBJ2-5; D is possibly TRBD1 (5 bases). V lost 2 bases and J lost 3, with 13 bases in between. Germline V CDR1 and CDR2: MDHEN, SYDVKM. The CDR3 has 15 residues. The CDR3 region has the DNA TGTGCCAGCAGTTTACAGGGATTTACGAAAGAGACCCAGTACTTC. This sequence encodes CASSLQGFTKETQYF.

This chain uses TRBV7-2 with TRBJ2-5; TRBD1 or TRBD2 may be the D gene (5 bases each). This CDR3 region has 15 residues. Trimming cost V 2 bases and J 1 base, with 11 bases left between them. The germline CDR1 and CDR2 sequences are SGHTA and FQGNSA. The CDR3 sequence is CASSLSPGRQETQYF. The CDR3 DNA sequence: TGTGCCAGCAGCTTATCCCCGGGACGCCAAGAGACCCAGTACTTC.

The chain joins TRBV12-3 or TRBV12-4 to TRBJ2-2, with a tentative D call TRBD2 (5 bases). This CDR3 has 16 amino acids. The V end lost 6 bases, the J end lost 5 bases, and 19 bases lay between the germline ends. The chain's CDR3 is CASRPRTHELTGELFF. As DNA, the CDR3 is TGTGCCAGCAGGCCCCGGACTCATGAACTGACCGGGGAGCTGTTTTTT.

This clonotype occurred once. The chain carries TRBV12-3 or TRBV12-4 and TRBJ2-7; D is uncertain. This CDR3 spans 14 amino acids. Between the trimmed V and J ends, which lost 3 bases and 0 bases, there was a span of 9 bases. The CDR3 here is CASSLTASSYEQYF. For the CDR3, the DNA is TGTGCCAGCAGTTTGACGGCCAGCTCCTACGAGCAGTACTTC.

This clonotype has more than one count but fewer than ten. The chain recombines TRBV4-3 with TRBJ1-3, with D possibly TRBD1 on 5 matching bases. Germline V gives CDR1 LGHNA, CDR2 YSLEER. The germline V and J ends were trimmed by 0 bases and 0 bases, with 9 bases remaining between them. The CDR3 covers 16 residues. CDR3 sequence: CASSQEGGGSGNTIYF. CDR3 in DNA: TGCGCCAGCAGCCAAGAAGGCGGGGGCTCTGGAAACACCATATATTTT.

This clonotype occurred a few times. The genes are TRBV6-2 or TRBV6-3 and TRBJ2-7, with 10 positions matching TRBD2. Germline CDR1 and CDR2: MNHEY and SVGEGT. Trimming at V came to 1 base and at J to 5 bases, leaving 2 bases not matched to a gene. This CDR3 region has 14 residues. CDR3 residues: CASSYLTSGNEQYF. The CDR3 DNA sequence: TGTGCCAGCAGTTACTTAACTAGCGGGAACGAGCAGTACTTC.

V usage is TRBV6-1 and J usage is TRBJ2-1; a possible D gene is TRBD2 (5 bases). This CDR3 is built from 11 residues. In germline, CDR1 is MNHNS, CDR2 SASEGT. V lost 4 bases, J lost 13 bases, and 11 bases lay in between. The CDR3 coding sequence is TGTGCCAGCAGTGTAAGAGGGTCCCAGTTCTTC. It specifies CASSVRGSQFF.

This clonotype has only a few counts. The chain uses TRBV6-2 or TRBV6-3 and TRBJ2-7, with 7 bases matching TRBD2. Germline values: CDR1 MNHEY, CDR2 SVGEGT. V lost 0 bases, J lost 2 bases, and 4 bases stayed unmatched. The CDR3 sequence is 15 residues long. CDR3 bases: TGTGCCAGCAGTTACTCGGGCGGGAGTGCCTACGAGCAGTACTTC. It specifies CASSYSGGSAYEQYF.

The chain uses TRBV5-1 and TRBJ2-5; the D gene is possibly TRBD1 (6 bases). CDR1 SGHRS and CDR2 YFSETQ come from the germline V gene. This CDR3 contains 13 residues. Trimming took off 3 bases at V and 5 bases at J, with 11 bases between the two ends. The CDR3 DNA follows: TGCGCCAGCAGCTCAACAGGGACGGAGACCCAGTACTTC. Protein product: CASSSTGTETQYF. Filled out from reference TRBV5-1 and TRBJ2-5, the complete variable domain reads KAGVTQTPRYLIKTRGQQVTLSCSPISGHRSVSWYQQTPGQGLQFLFEYFSETQRNKGNFPGRFSGRQFSNSRSEMNVSTLELGDSALYLCASSSTGTETQYFGPGTRLLVL.

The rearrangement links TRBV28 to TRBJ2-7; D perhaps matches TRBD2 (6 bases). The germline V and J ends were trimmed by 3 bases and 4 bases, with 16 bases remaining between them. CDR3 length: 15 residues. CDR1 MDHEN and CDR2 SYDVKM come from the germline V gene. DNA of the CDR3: TGTGCCAGCAGTTTCGCGGCGGCGGGGCCTTACGAGCAGTACTTC. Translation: CASSFAAAGPYEQYF.

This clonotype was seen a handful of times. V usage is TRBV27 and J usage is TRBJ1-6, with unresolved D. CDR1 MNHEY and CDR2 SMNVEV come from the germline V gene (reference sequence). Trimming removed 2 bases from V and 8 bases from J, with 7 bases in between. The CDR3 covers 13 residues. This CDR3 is CASSLIFDSPLHF. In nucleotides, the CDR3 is TGTGCCAGCAGTTTAATTTTTGATTCACCCCTCCACTTT.

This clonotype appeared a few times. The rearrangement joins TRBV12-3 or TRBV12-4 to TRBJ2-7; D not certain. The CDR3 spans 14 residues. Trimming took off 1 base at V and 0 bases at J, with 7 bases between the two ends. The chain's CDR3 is CASSLGPHSYEQYF. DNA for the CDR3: TGTGCCAGCAGTTTAGGGCCCCACTCCTACGAGCAGTACTTC.

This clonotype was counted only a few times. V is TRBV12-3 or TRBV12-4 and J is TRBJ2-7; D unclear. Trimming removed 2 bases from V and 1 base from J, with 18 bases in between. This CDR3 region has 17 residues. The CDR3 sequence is CASSLQIAGYKSYEQYF. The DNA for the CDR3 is TGTGCCAGCAGTTTACAGATCGCCGGGTACAAGTCCTACGAGCAGTACTTC.

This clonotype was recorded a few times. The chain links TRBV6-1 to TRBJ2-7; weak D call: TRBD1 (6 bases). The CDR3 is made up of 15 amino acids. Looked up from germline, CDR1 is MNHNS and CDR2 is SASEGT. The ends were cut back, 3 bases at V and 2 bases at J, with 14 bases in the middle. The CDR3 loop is CASSDWDTSTYEQYF. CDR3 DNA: TGTGCCAGCAGTGACTGGGACACCTCAACCTACGAGCAGTACTTC.

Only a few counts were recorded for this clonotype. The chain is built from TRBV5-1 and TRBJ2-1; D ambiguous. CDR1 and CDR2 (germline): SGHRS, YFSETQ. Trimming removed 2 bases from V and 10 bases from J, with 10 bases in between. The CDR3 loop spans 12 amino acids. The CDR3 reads CASSLTNFEQFF. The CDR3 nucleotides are TGCGCCAGCAGCTTAACTAATTTCGAGCAGTTCTTC.

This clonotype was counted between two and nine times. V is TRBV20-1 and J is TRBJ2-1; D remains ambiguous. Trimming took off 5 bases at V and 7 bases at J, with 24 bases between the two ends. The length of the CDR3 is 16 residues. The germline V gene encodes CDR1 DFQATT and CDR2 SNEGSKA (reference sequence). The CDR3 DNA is TGCAGTGCTCACAACCCCCGAACTCCCCTAGGTAATGAGCAGTTCTTC. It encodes CSAHNPRTPLGNEQFF.

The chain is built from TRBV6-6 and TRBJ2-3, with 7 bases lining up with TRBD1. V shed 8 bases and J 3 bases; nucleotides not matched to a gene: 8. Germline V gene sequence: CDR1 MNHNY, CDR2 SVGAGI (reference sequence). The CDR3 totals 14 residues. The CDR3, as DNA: TGTGCCAGCCGAGAAGAGGGACAGACAGATACGCAGTATTTT. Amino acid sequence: CASREEGQTDTQYF.

The CDR3 protein is CASRPPGRNEQFF. CDR3 coding DNA: TGTGCCAGCAGACCCCCCGGGCGCAATGAGCAGTTCTTC. The chain recombines TRBV6-2 or TRBV6-3 with TRBJ2-1; no clear D. There are 13 residues in the CDR3. Germline assignment: CDR1 MNHEY and CDR2 SVGEGT. Trimming removed 6 bases at V and 6 bases at J, with 12 bases between.

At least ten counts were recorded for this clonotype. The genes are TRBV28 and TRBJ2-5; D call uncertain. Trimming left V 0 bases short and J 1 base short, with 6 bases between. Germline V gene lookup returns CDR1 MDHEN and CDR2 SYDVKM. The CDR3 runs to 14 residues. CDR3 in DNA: TGTGCCAGCAGTTTATGGGCAGGCCAAGAGACCCAGTACTTC. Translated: CASSLWAGQETQYF.

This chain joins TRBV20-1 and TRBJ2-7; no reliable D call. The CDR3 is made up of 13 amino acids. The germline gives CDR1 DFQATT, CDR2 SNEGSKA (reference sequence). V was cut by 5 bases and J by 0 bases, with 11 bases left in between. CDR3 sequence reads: CSAWHSSSYEQYF. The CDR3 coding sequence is TGCAGTGCTTGGCATTCGAGCTCCTACGAGCAGTACTTC.

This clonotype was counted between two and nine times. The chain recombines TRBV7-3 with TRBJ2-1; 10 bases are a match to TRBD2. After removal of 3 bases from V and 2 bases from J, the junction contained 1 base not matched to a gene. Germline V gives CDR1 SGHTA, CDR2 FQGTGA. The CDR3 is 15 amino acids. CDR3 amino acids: CASSLSGRAYNEQFF. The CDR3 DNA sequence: TGTGCCAGCAGCTTGAGCGGGAGGGCCTACAATGAGCAGTTCTTC.

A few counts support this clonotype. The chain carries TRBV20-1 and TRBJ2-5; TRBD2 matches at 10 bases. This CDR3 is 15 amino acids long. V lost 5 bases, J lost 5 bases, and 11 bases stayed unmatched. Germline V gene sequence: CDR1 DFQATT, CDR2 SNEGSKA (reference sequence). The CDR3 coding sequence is TGCAGTGCTCCCATCTCTAGCGGGAGCCGGGAGACCCAGTACTTC. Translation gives CSAPISSGSRETQYF.